Below, one T cell receptor (beta chain) is given with its context. This clonotype was counted between two and nine times. There is no known antigen for this receptor. No base-level quality is on record; no much larger clone is a single base apart. TCRdb lists the instrument as Illumina HiSeq 1500. The public reads were quality trimmed at Q25 with fastp and then assembled into clones with MiXCR by TCRdb, keeping productive beta chains. Each record represents a unique CDR3 protein, reported with the most common genes and DNA among its rows. The sample yields about 740,000 distinct CDR3 sequences; about 40% were counted once. 2.5% to 3% of the sample belongs to the ten largest clones. The record originates from a study of T cell repertoires in cytomegalovirus infection (dated by TCRdb to between 2019 and 2020). Concerning the study at large: Donor HLA type was relevant to the analysis, because carriage of CMV infection together with the matching HLA type was indicated by public TCR beta signatures.

The investigation overall reported the following: The ex vivo response was dominated by HLA-C-restricted CMV-specific TCR beta clonotypes, and the single most frequent clonotype in two of eight donors was supplied by these HLA-C-restricted clonotypes. In both this cohort and an independent roughly 330-donor cohort, the cumulative frequency of public TCR beta family members distinguished carriers of CMV infection plus the relevant HLA type.

Sequenced sample: PBMCs. The TCR originated in a human donor in good health (CMV status not recorded). Some clones in this sample may be carry-over from other donors' samples.

The CDR3 sequence is CASSIKGLKNIQYF. The DNA reads TGTGCCAGTAGTATTAAAGGCCTCAAAAACATTCAGTACTTC. The chain is encoded by TRBV19 joined to TRBJ2-4, with the D gene not clear enough to name. Between the V and J ends, shortened by 3 bases and 3 bases respectively, the junction contains 9 bases. Measured from the cysteine to the phenylalanine, the CDR3 is 14 residues long. The kept DNA is CDR3 alone, 42 bases in frame from the first base. CDR1 is given as LNHDA and CDR2 as SQIVND, both from the germline V gene (reference sequence).